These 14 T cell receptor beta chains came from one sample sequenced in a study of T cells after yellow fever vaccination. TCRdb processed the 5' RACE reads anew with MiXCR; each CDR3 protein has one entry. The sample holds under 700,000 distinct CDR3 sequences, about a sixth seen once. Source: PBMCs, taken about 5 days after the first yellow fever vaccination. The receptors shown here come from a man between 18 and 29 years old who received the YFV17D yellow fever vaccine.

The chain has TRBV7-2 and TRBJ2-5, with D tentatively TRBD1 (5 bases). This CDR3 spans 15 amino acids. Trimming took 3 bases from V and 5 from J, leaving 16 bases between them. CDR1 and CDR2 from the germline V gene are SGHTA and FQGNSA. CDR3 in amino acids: CASSFKGAPAETQYF. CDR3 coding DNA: TGTGCCAGCAGCTTTAAAGGGGCTCCAGCTGAGACCCAGTACTTC.

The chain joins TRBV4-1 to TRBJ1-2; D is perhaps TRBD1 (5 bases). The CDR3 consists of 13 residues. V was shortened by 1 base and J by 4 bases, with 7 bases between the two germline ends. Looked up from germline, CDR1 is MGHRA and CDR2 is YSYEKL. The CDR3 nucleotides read TGCGCCAGCAGCCAAGGGGGCGTCTATGGCTACACCTTC. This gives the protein CASSQGGVYGYTF.

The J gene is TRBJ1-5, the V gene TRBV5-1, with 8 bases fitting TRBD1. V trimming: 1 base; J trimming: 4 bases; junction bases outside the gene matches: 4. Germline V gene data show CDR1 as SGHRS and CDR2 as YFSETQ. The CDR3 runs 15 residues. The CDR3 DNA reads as TGCGCCAGCAGCTTGACAGGGGGAAGAAATCAGCCCCAGCATTTT. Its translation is CASSLTGGRNQPQHF. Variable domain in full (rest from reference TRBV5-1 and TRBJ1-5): KAGVTQTPRYLIKTRGQQVTLSCSPISGHRSVSWYQQTPGQGLQFLFEYFSETQRNKGNFPGRFSGRQFSNSRSEMNVSTLELGDSALYLCASSLTGGRNQPQHFGDGTRLSIL.

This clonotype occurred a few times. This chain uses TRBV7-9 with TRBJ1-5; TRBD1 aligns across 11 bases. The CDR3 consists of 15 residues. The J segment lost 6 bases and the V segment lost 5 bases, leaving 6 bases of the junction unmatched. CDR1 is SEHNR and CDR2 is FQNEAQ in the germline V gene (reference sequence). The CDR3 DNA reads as TGTGCCAGCAGCAGGGACAGGGGGTCTCCTCAGCCCCAGCATTTT. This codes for CASSRDRGSPQPQHF.

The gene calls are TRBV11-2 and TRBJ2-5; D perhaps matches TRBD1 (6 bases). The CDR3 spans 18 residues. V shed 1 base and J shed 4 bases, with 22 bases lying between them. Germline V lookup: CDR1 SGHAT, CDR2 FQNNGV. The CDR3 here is CASSLVGQKASRGETQYF. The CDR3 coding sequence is TGTGCCAGCAGCTTAGTTGGACAGAAGGCTTCTCGGGGAGAGACCCAGTACTTC. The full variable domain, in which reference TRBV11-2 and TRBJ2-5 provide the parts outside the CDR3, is EAGVAQSPRYKIIEKRQSVAFWCNPISGHATLYWYQQILGQGPKLLIQFQNNGVVDDSQLPKDRFSAERLKGVDSTLKIQPAKLEDSAVYLCASSLVGQKASRGETQYFGPGTRLLVL.

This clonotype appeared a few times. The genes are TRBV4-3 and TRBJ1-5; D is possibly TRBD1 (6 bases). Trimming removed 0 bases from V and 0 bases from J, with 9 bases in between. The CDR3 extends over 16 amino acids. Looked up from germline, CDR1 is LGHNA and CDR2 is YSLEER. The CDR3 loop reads CASSQDRDISNQPQHF. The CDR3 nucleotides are TGCGCCAGCAGCCAAGATCGGGACATTAGCAATCAGCCCCAGCATTTT.

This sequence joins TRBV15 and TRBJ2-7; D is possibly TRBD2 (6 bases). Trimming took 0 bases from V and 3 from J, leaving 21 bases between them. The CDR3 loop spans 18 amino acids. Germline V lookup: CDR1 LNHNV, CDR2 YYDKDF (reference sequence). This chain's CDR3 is CATSRDNFNPGLNYEQYF. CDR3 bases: TGTGCCACCAGCAGAGACAATTTCAACCCGGGACTTAACTACGAGCAGTACTTC.

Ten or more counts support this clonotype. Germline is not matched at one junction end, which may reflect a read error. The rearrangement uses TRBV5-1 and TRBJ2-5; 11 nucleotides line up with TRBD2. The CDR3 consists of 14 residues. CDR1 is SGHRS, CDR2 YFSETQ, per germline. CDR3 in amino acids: CASSFSGGEETQYF. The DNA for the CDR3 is TGTGCCAGCAGTTTTAGCGGGGGGGAAGAGACCCAGTACTTC.

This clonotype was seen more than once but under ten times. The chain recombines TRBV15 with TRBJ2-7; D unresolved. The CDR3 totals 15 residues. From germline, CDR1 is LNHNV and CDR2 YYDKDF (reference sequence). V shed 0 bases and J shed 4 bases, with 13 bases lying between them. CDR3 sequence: CATSRDIWVGYEQYF. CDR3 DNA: TGTGCCACCAGCAGAGATATCTGGGTGGGGTACGAGCAGTACTTC.

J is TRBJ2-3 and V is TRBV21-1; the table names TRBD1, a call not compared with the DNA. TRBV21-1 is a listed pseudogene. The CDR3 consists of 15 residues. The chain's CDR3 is CARNRQGERTDTQYF. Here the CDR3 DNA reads TGTGCCAGAAACCGTCAGGGAGAGAGGACAGATACGCAGTATTTT.

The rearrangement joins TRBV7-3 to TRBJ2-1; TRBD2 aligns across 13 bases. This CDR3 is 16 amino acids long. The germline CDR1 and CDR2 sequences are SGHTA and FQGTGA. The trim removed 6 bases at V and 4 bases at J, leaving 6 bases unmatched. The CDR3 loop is CASSSGGLAGYNEQFF. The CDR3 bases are TGTGCCAGCAGTTCAGGGGGACTAGCGGGGTACAATGAGCAGTTCTTC.

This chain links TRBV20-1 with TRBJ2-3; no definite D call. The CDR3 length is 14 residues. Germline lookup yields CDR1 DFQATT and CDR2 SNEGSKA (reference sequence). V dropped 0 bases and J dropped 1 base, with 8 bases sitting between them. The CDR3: CSAREGKGTDTQYF. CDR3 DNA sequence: TGCAGTGCTAGAGAGGGGAAGGGCACAGATACGCAGTATTTT.

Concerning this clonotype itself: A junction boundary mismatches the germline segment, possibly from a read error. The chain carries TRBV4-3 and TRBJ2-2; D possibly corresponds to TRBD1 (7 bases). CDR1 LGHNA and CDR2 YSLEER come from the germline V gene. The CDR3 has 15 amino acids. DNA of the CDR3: TGCGTCAGCAGCCAAAACGGAGGGGGCAACGGGGAGCTGTTTTTT. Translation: CVSSQNGGGNGELFF.

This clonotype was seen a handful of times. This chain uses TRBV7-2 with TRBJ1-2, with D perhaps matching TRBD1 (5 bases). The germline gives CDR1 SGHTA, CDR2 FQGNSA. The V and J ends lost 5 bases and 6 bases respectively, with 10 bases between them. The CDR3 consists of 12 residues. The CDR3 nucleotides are TGTGCCAGCAGCCCCAACAGGAATGGCTACACCTTC. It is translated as CASSPNRNGYTF.